These T cell receptor beta chains were read from a single sample in a study of patients and donors after allogeneic stem cell transplantation. One entry per CDR3 protein results from TCRdb running MiXCR on the RT-PCR reads. This sample has approximately 170,000 distinct CDR3 sequences, with 24% found just once. Material for sequencing was blood, either unsorted or a sorted T cell fraction (not recorded which). Receptors were obtained from a human donor who was either an allogeneic HSCT recipient or a stem cell or donor lymphocyte infusion donor (not recorded which). It is not recorded whose cells these are; they may come from a transplant donor. Each CDR3 is given with its conserved first and last residue. A D gene is named only where the DNA matches it firmly. The size of a clone is reported for some rows only, either as once, few or many, or as a class for expanded clones.

NA	TRBV5-1	TRBJ1-4	few	TGCGCCAGCAGCTTGGCGGGGGCCGAGGGTGAAAAACTGTTTTTT	CASSLAGAEGEKLFF
TRBD2	TRBV29-1	TRBJ2-1	NA	TGCAGCGTTGAAGGGAAGGCGGGAGCCTACAATGAGCAGTTCTTC	CSVEGKAGAYNEQFF
NA	TRBV7-2	TRBJ1-1	NA	TGTGCCAGCAGCTTCGACAAGCAGAACACTGAAGCTTTCTTT	CASSFDKQNTEAFF
TRBD2	TRBV7-9	TRBJ2-7	NA	TGTGCCAGCAGCTTTGGTAAGACTAGCGGGCGGGATGAGCAGTACTTC	CASSFGKTSGRDEQYF
NA	TRBV5-1	TRBJ2-2	NA	TGCGCCAGCAGCCTCGGGACGGGGGTTCCGAACACCGGGGAGCTGTTTTTT	CASSLGTGVPNTGELFF
NA	TRBV12-3/TRBV12-4	TRBJ1-4	NA	TGTGCCAGCAGAGGCGAAAAACTGTTTTTT	CASRGEKLFF
NA	TRBV9	TRBJ2-3	NA	TGTGCCAGCAGCGTAGGTAGCGCCACAGATACGCAGTATTTT	CASSVGSATDTQYF
NA	TRBV20-1	TRBJ2-3	NA	TGCAGTGCTAGGTCCCAGGGAGCGAGCACAGATACGCAGTATTTT	CSARSQGASTDTQYF
TRBD1	TRBV27	TRBJ1-1	NA	TGTGCCAGCAGTCAGGAATCGACAGGGGACACTGAAGCTTTCTTT	CASSQESTGDTEAFF
NA	TRBV5-1	TRBJ2-5	few	TGCGCCAGCAGCGTGACAGGACCCCAAGAGACCCAGTACTTC	CASSVTGPQETQYF
NA	TRBV2	TRBJ1-5	many	TGTGCCAGCAGTGAATCGGGCCCCGGGCGGATAGATAGCAATCAGCCCCAGCATTTT	CASSESGPGRIDSNQPQHF
NA	TRBV6-2/TRBV6-3	TRBJ2-2	NA	TGTGCCAGCAGTTACCCCAGGGATACGACCGGGGAGCTGTTTTTT	CASSYPRDTTGELFF
NA	TRBV9	TRBJ2-7	few	TGTGCCAGCAGCGTAGACGGAGGAGGGTACGAGCAGTACTTC	CASSVDGGGYEQYF
NA	TRBV6-5	TRBJ1-2	NA	TGTGCCAGCACCCCCATCGGACACGACTATGGCTACACCTTC	CASTPIGHDYGYTF
TRBD2	TRBV12-3/TRBV12-4	TRBJ2-1	NA	TGTGCCAGCAGTTTGCAGGGTCCCGGGACTAGCCGCGATGAGCAGTTCTTC	CASSLQGPGTSRDEQFF
TRBD1	TRBV9	TRBJ1-5	few	TGTGCCAGCAGCGAAGCGGGACAGCTCAATCAGCCCCAGCATTTT	CASSEAGQLNQPQHF